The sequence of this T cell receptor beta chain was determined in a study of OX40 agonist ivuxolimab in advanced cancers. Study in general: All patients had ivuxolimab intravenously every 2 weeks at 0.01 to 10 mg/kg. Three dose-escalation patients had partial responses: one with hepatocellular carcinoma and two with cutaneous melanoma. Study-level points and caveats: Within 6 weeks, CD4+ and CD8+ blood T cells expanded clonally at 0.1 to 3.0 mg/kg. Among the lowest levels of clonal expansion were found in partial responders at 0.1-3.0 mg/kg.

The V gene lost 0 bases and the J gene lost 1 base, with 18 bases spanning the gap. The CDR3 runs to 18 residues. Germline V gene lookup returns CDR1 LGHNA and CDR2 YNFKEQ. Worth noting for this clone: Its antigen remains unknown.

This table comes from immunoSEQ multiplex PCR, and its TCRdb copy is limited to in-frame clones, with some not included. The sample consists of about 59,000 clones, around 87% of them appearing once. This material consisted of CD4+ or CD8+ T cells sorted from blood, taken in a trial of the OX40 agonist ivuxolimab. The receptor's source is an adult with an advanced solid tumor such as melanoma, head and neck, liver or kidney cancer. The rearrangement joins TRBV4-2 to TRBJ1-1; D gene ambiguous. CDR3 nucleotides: TGTGCCAGCAGCCAAGATAACCGAGCCCGGGCAGGGAACACTGAAGCTTTCTTT. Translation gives CASSQDNRARAGNTEAFF.